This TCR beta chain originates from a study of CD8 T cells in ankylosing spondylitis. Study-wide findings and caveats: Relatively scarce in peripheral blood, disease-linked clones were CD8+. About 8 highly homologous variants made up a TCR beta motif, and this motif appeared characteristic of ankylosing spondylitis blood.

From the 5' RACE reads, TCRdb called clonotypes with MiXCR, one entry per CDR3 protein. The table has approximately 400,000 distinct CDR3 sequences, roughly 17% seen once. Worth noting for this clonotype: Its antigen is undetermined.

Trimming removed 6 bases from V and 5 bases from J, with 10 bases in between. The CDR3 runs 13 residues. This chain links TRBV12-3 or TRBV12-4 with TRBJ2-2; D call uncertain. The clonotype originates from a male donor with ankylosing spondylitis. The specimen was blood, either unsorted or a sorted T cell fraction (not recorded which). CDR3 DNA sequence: TGTGCCAGCAGCTCCTTGAGAACCGGGGAGCTGTTTTTT. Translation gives CASSSLRTGELFF.